These 15 T cell receptor beta chains came from one sample sequenced in a study of shared clonotypes between healthy human individuals. TCRdb's copy holds only in-frame clones and misses some; the assay was immunoSEQ multiplex PCR. The table has fewer than 600,000 clones, about 74% seen once. The sequenced sample consisted of PBMCs. The receptor set was obtained from a woman in her thirties or forties in good health. Some clones in this sample may be carry-over from other donors' samples.

The J gene is TRBJ2-2, the V gene TRBV25-1; D ambiguous. CDR1 is MGHDK and CDR2 is SYGVNS in the germline V gene. This CDR3 spans 13 amino acids. Trimming shortened V by 4 bases and J by 2 bases, and 5 bases separated the two germline ends. The DNA of the CDR3 is TGTGCCAGCAGTGCTGGAAACACCGGGGAGCTGTTTTTT. Its protein is CASSAGNTGELFF.

The chain uses TRBV5-1 and TRBJ2-2; TRBD1 agrees at 7 bases. The germline CDR1 and CDR2 sequences are SGHRS and YFSETQ. The trim removed 0 bases at V and 4 bases at J, leaving 3 bases unmatched. This CDR3 region has 15 residues. The CDR3 DNA follows: TGCGCCAGCAGCTTGGTACCAGGGGGCACCGGGGAGCTGTTTTTT. The encoded protein is CASSLVPGGTGELFF.

This chain connects TRBV28 to TRBJ1-2; 7 bases agree with TRBD1. The germline CDR1 and CDR2 sequences are MDHEN and SYDVKM. The CDR3 has 14 amino acids. V was pared by 3 bases and J by 4 bases, with 5 bases of the junction left unmatched. The CDR3 DNA follows: TGTGCCAGCAGTTTGGAGGGGGCGAGCTATGGCTACACCTTC. Translating it yields CASSLEGASYGYTF.

With respect to this clone: Compared with germline, one end of the junction differs, possibly owing to a read error. The chain uses TRBV7-9 and TRBJ1-1; D is perhaps TRBD1 (6 bases). The CDR3 has 12 residues. Germline values: CDR1 SEHNR, CDR2 FQNEAQ (reference sequence). CDR3 amino acids: CASSLEGGGLDF. In DNA form, the CDR3 reads TGTGCCAGCAGCTTAGAGGGGGGCGGACTAGACTTT.

The J gene is TRBJ1-2, the V gene TRBV5-4, with D maybe TRBD1 (5 bases). V was trimmed by 0 bases and J by 4 bases, leaving 13 bases between them. CDR1 and CDR2 (germline): SGHNT, YYREEE (reference sequence). CDR3 length equals 15 residues. The CDR3 here is CASSLGTPVGYGYTF. The CDR3, as DNA: TGTGCCAGCAGCTTGGGGACACCCGTAGGCTATGGCTACACCTTC.

This chain uses TRBV27 with TRBJ2-2; TRBD2 aligns across 8 bases. Germline V CDR1 and CDR2: MNHEY, SMNVEV (reference sequence). This CDR3 is built from 14 residues. The J segment lost 4 bases and the V segment lost 7 bases, leaving 5 bases of the junction unmatched. As DNA, the CDR3 is TGTGCCAGCAAAGCGGGAGTTCCCACCGGGGAGCTGTTTTTT. Encoded protein: CASKAGVPTGELFF.

To note about this clone: Given a much more abundant clone one base away, this may be a read error. The chain has TRBV7-2 and TRBJ1-1; possibly TRBD1 for D (6 bases). CDR1 and CDR2 (germline): SGHTA, FQGNSA. Trimming left V 5 bases short and J 1 base short, with 11 bases between. The CDR3 covers 14 residues. The CDR3 region is CASSARTENTEAFF. For the CDR3, the DNA is TGTGCCAGCAGCGCCAGGACAGAGAACACTGAAGCTTTCTTT.

As concerns this clone: A far larger clone differs by one base, so this is likely a read error. The chain uses TRBV7-9 and TRBJ2-1; D may match TRBD1 or TRBD2 (5 bases each). This CDR3 has 13 amino acids. Germline lookup yields CDR1 SEHNR and CDR2 FQNEAQ (reference sequence). The ends were cut back, 2 bases at V and 9 bases at J, with 11 bases in the middle. The CDR3 sequence is CASSLRAGSEQFF. The CDR3, as DNA: TGTGCCAGCAGCTTAAGGGCAGGGAGTGAGCAGTTCTTC.

The rearrangement uses TRBV2 and TRBJ2-2; D unclear. The length of the CDR3 is 14 residues. Between the trimmed V and J ends, which lost 3 bases and 3 bases, there was a span of 8 bases. Germline loops: CDR1 SNHLY, CDR2 FYNNEI. The CDR3 DNA sequence: TGTGCCAGCAGTGAGCGGAGATACACCGGGGAGCTGTTTTTT. This translates into CASSERRYTGELFF.

Turning to this clone: Germline and junction disagree at one end, which may indicate a read error. The same CDR3 is also encoded by other DNA sequences in this sample. J is TRBJ2-3 and V is TRBV7-9; 11 nucleotides agree with TRBD2. This CDR3 contains 13 residues. Germline V lookup: CDR1 SEHNR, CDR2 FQNEAQ (reference sequence). Written as DNA, the CDR3 is TGTGCCAGCAGCCTAGCGGGAGGAGATACGCAGTATTTT. It codes for CASSLAGGDTQYF.

On this clone itself: It may be a read error: a sequence one base away is much more abundant. This rearrangement joins TRBV7-6 to TRBJ1-2; 9 nucleotides agree with TRBD1. This CDR3 spans 13 amino acids. The V gene end was trimmed by 3 bases and the J gene end by 5 bases; junction bases not matched to a gene: 1. Per germline, CDR1 SGHVS and CDR2 FNYEAQ. CDR3 DNA sequence: TGTGCCAGCAGCTTCGGGACAGGGTATGGCTACACCTTC. Translation: CASSFGTGYGYTF.

This chain connects TRBV27 to TRBJ1-5; D is unclear. The germline CDR1 and CDR2 sequences are MNHEY and SMNVEV (reference sequence). The CDR3 loop spans 13 amino acids. Trimming took off 0 bases at V and 7 bases at J, with 7 bases between the two ends. As DNA, the CDR3 is TGTGCCAGCAGTTTATCGTGGTGGCAGCCCCAGCATTTT. Protein: CASSLSWWQPQHF.

This clone was seen just once. The CDR3 reads CASRMLAMSPTDTQYF. The DNA of the CDR3 is TGTGCCAGTAGGATGCTAGCGATGTCACCCACAGATACGCAGTATTTT. The rearrangement uses TRBV19 and TRBJ2-3, with D possibly TRBD2 on 6 matching bases. Trimming removed 6 bases from V and 2 bases from J, with 18 bases in between. CDR3 size: 16 residues. The V gene's germline CDR1 is LNHDA and CDR2 SQIVND (reference sequence).

The chain uses TRBV15 and TRBJ1-5; 7 nucleotides agree with TRBD1. The CDR3 is 16 residues long. With 2 bases clipped from V and 4 bases from J, the junction kept 8 bases outside the gene matches. In germline, CDR1 is LNHNV, CDR2 YYDKDF (reference sequence). The CDR3 sequence is CATSRRAGGGNQPQHF. The CDR3 region has the DNA TGTGCCACCAGCAGACGGGCAGGGGGTGGAAATCAGCCCCAGCATTTT.

The chain employs TRBV27 and TRBJ1-2; D is possibly TRBD1 (6 bases). There are 14 residues in the CDR3. Per germline, CDR1 MNHEY and CDR2 SMNVEV (reference sequence). V lost 5 bases, J lost 1 base, and 11 bases lay in between. The CDR3: CASSLQGDNYGYTF. The CDR3 nucleotides are TGTGCCAGCAGTCTACAGGGCGATAACTATGGCTACACCTTC.